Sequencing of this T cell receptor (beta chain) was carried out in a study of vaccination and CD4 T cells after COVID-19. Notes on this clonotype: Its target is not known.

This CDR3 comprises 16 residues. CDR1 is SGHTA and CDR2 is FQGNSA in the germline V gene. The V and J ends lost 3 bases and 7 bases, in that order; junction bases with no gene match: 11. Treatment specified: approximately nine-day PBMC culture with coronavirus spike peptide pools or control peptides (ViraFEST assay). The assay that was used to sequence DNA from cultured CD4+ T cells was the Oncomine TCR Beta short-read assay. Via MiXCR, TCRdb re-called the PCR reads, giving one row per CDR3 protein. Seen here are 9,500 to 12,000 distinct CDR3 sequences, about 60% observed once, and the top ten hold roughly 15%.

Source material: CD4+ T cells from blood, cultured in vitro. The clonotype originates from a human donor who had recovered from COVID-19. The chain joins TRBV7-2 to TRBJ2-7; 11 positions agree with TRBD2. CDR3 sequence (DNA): TGTGCCAGCAGCTTGGGACTAGCGGTATCCCAGGGGGAGCAGTACTTC. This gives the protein CASSLGLAVSQGEQYF.